These T cell receptor beta chains were read from a single sample in a study of PD-1 blockade in classical Hodgkin lymphoma. The method was immunoSEQ multiplex PCR; TCRdb's version includes in-frame clones alone and lacks a portion of them. This repertoire shows more than 85,000 clones, approximately 89% found once; its top ten account for about 20%. The material was peripheral blood mononuclear cells (PBMCs), obtained before the fourth cycle of nivolumab. The receptors shown here come from a human donor with classical Hodgkin lymphoma. Each CDR3 is given with its conserved first and last residue. The D gene is left open where the match is weak. Clone size appears in some rows only: once, few, many, or a class for an expanded clone.

D	V	J	size	DNA	CDR3
NA	TRBV2	TRBJ1-2	once	TGTGCCAGCAGTGCTTTGTTAGCTAACTATGGCTACACCTTC	CASSALLANYGYTF
NA	TRBV18	TRBJ2-2	NA	TGTGCCAGCTCCCCAGGGGCTCAGACCGGGGAGCTGTTTTTT	CASSPGAQTGELFF
TRBD1	TRBV4-2	TRBJ1-2	NA	TGTGCCAGCAGCCACCCCTCCCCGACAGGGATGGGCTACACCTTC	CASSHPSPTGMGYTF
NA	TRBV10-3	TRBJ1-5	NA	TGTGCCATCAGTGTCGACGGCCTCGGCCAGCCCCAGCATTTT	CAISVDGLGQPQHF
NA	TRBV19	TRBJ1-1	NA	TGTGCCAGTAGAAGGCTCGGTGGCTCCATCAACACTGAAGCTTTCTTT	CASRRLGGSINTEAFF
TRBD1	TRBV6-1	TRBJ1-4	once	TGTGCCAGCAGTGGAGGACAGGGGCTCTCAACTAATGAAAAACTGTTTTTT	CASSGGQGLSTNEKLFF
TRBD2	TRBV11-2	TRBJ2-3	once	TGTGCCAGCAACGGGGAGGTAGCGGGAGCCGATACGCAGTATTTT	CASNGEVAGADTQYF
TRBD2	TRBV10-1	TRBJ2-1	NA	TGCGCCAGCAGTGAGTCGGTAGCGGGAGGCCCCTACAATGAGCAGTTCTTC	CASSESVAGGPYNEQFF
TRBD1	TRBV19	TRBJ2-7	NA	TGTGCCAGTGCCGACAGGGGGCGCTTTCCCTACGAGCAGTACTTC	CASADRGRFPYEQYF
NA	TRBV19	TRBJ1-5	few	TGTGCCAGTAGTATATTTGGTCGGCGTCAAATCAATCAGCCCCAGCATTTT	CASSIFGRRQINQPQHF
NA	TRBV2	TRBJ2-5	NA	TGTGCCAGCAGTGAGTCCGTAAGAGAGACCCAGTACTTC	CASSESVRETQYF
NA	TRBV30	TRBJ2-7	NA	TGTGCCTGGAGCCCGGGACGCCCCGGCGAGCAGTACTTC	CAWSPGRPGEQYF
NA	TRBV4-2	TRBJ2-1	NA	TGTGCCAGCATTTCATCTGATCCGTCCTACAATGAGCAGTTCTTC	CASISSDPSYNEQFF
NA	TRBV12-2	TRBJ2-3	NA	TGTGCAAGTCGCTTACGGACAGGGGACCTCACAGATACGCAGTATTTT	CASRLRTGDLTDTQYF
TRBD2	TRBV19	TRBJ2-7	NA	TGTGCCAGTAGTCACGGGACTAGCGACGTCTACGAGCAGTACTTC	CASSHGTSDVYEQYF
NA	TRBV21-1	TRBJ1-1	NA	TGTGCCAGGGCTTGGGAGGCTTTCTTT	CARAWEAFF
NA	TRBV12-1	TRBJ1-1	NA	TGTGCCAGCAGTCCCACCAGGGGAGTAGGAACTGAAGCTTTCTTT	CASSPTRGVGTEAFF
TRBD2	TRBV25-1	TRBJ2-7	NA	TGTGCCAGCAGTTTAGGTGGACTAGCGGGGTACGAGCAGTACTTC	CASSLGGLAGYEQYF
NA	TRBV5-6	TRBJ2-7	NA	TGTGCCAGCGGCCCGAACTACGAGCAGTACTTC	CASGPNYEQYF
NA	TRBV4-2	TRBJ1-4	NA	TGTGCCAGCAGCCAAGTCTCCCGTTCGGGTGGTAATGAAAAACTGTTTTTT	CASSQVSRSGGNEKLFF
NA	TRBV7-9	TRBJ2-7	once	TGTGCCAGCAGCCAAACTCAACAGGGTTGGGGGATCTACGAGCAGTACTTC	CASSQTQQGWGIYEQYF
TRBD2	TRBV15	TRBJ2-3	few	TGTGCCACCAGCAGATCCGGACTAGCGGGAACCACAGATACGCAGTATTTT	CATSRSGLAGTTDTQYF